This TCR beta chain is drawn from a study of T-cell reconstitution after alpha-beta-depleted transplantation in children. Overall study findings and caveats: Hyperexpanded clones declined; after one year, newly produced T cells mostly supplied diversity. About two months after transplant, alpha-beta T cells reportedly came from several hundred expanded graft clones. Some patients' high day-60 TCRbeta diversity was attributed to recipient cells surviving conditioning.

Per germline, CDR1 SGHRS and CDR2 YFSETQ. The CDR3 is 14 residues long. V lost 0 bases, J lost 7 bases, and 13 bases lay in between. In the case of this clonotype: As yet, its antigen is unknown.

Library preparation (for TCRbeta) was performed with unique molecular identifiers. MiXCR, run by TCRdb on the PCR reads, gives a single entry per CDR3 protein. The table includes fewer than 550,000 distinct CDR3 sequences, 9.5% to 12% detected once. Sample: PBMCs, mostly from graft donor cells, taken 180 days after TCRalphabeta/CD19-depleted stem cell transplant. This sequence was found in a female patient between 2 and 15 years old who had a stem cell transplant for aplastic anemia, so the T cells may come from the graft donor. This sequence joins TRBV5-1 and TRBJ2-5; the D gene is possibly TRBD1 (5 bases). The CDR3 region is CASSLEGYFMTQYF. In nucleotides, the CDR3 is TGCGCCAGCAGCTTGGAGGGGTATTTTATGACCCAGTACTTC.